The text below deals with one TCR beta chain. Which antigen it targets is not known. Base quality data are lacking; no much larger clone is found one base away. In the prospective study, participants were about 18 to 95 years old, resided in about two dozen geographic areas of the United States, and were enrolled through a virtual design. In the prospective study, participants were assigned to cohorts based on the clinical history participants reported in a screening survey and a study questionnaire. In the prospective study, mobile phlebotomists collected whole blood, serum and a nasopharyngeal or oropharyngeal swab from each participant. Over an approximately 2-month period, participants in the prospective study had the option of providing additional blood draws and questionnaires. Before DNA extraction, blood samples from the prospective study were shipped at room temperature or frozen. This sample is drawn from a study of blood T cell repertoires in COVID-19 (dated by TCRdb to 2018 to 2020). With respect to the entire study: Samples covering the acute and convalescent phases of COVID-19 were provided by collaborators in the United States, Italy and Spain. The material from the prospective study consisted of cDNA or gDNA derived from T cells, B-cell-depleted T cells, or PBMCs. The dataset comprised deeply sampled blood TCRbeta repertoires from subjects exposed to, actively infected with, or recovered from COVID-19. The repertoires were made available in a free public database intended to serve as a resource for research on the immune response to SARS-CoV-2. Samples were obtained from the ongoing ImmuneRACE study (first 160 participants) and from about 1,300 subjects provided by 6 global collaborators. Sample metadata almost always included a de-identified subject ID, COVID-19 status, age in years and sex. HLA class I and class II types, where available, came from metadata supplied by the sample provider rather than from assay-based typing.

TCRbeta CDR3 regions were amplified from genomic DNA using the immunoSEQ Assay, a bias-controlled multiplex PCR. The study's processing was this. Nucleated cell counts per sample were estimated from amplification of reference gene primers within the assay. To quantify the absolute abundance of each unique TCRbeta CDR3 rearrangement, sequence reads were collapsed and filtered. Productive Simpson clonality was computed per sample as the square root of Simpson's diversity index over productive rearrangements. The table comes from immuneACCESS by way of TCRdb, which keeps in-frame sequences with V and J called. Part of the clones is missing from these tables; in studies checked, under half for an unresolved V gene and the rest for unknown reasons. V and J calls and clone size are those listed in that table; D and trimming were worked out from the DNA. In all, the sample holds fewer than 200,000 clones, and more than 85% of those were seen once. The top ten clones comprise 1% to 1.5% of the sample.

CDR1 SNHLY and CDR2 FYNNEI were looked up in the germline V gene. Germline trimming amounts to 6 bases on V and 3 bases on J, with 7 as the count of junction bases outside the gene matches. From its cysteine to its phenylalanine, the CDR3 spans 14 amino acids. The CDR3 DNA has 42 bases and is translated from base 1. What the authors observed across the whole study: The amount of clinical and demographic metadata varied by source and participant and was provided uncurated.

The material sequenced was PBMCs or T cells enriched from blood (not recorded which). The receptor was isolated from a human donor with acute COVID-19. The donor label of this sample is uncertain. The chain employs TRBV2 and TRBJ2-5; a stretch of 7 junction bases matches TRBD2. The nucleotides are TGTGCCAGCAGGGGAGGGACGGGGAAAGAGACCCAGTACTTC. Its amino acids are CASRGGTGKETQYF.